A selection of T cell receptor beta chains follows, all from one sample in a study of shared clonotypes between healthy human individuals. Assay used: immunoSEQ multiplex PCR; TCRdb lists only in-frame clones, some missing. The table records roughly 530,000 clones, 90% to 97% of them present only once. The sample was naive CD4+ T cells sorted from blood. The receptor set was obtained from a young woman in good health. CDR3s include the opening cysteine and the closing phenylalanine or tryptophan. The D gene is left open where the match is weak. The size of a clone is reported for some rows only, either as once, few or many, or as a class for expanded clones.

v_call,j_call,clone_size,d_call,cdr3_aa,cdr3_nt
TRBV6-6,TRBJ2-7,.,.,CASSRAYIYEQYF,TGTGCCAGCTCCCGGGCCTATATCTACGAGCAGTACTTC
TRBV14,TRBJ1-5,.,.,CASSQDGGQPQHF,TGTGCCAGCAGCCAAGATGGCGGCCAGCCCCAGCATTTT
TRBV19,TRBJ2-7,.,TRBD1,CASSQGTGLSYEQYF,TGTGCCAGTAGTCAGGGGACAGGCCTCTCCTACGAGCAGTACTTC
TRBV5-4,TRBJ2-1,.,.,CASSPRLVSGDNEQFF,TGTGCCAGCAGCCCCCGACTAGTCTCCGGGGACAATGAGCAGTTCTTC
TRBV6-5,TRBJ1-1,.,TRBD1,CASRQQGTFGTEAFF,TGTGCCAGCCGCCAACAGGGGACGTTCGGCACTGAAGCTTTCTTT
TRBV27,TRBJ1-1,.,.,CASSLRQISNTEAFF,TGTGCCAGCAGTTTAAGGCAGATATCGAACACTGAAGCTTTCTTT
TRBV7-6,TRBJ2-3,.,.,CASSRDGFTDTQYF,TGTGCCAGCAGCCGGGACGGTTTTACGGATACGCAGTATTTT
TRBV5-3,TRBJ1-4,once,TRBD1,CASSPQGGANEKLFF,TGTGCCAGCAGCCCACAGGGGGGAGCTAATGAAAAACTGTTTTTT
TRBV4-1,TRBJ1-3,.,TRBD1,CASSQAWNRGSGGNTIYF,TGCGCCAGCAGTCAGGCATGGAACAGGGGGTCGGGAGGAAACACCATATATTTT
TRBV7-9,TRBJ2-7,few,.,CASSLRASGEQYF,TGTGCCAGCAGCCTCCGCGCCTCGGGGGAGCAGTACTTC
TRBV7-8,TRBJ2-1,.,TRBD2,CASSLKPLKTSVYNEQFF,TGTGCCAGCAGCTTAAAACCCTTGAAGACTAGCGTATACAATGAGCAGTTCTTC
TRBV6-6,TRBJ2-5,.,.,CASRKRPLGTRETQYF,TGTGCCAGCAGAAAGCGCCCACTAGGGACTCGAGAGACCCAGTACTTC